This paragraph covers one T cell receptor (beta chain) sequence. These data originate in a study of shared clonotypes between healthy human individuals. Measured with immunoSEQ multiplex PCR; TCRdb has only the in-frame clones, and not every one. The repertoire holds millions of clones, 85% to 95% seen once, with 1.5% to 2% in the top ten. CDR3 length: 14 residues. The ends were cut back, 10 bases at V and 2 bases at J, with 17 bases in the middle. Germline V CDR1 and CDR2: LNHDA, SQIVND (reference sequence). Naive-designated CD8 cells lacked CD45RO, were positively enriched for CCR7, and omitted terminally differentiated effector memory CD45RA+ cells.

The chain joins TRBV19 to TRBJ1-2; weak D call: TRBD1 (5 bases). The sequenced sample was naive CD8+ T cells from PBMCs. The sequence was collected from a man younger than 35 in good health. Some clones in this sample may be carry-over from other donors' samples. The CDR3 reads CAIKRGAPNYGYTF. In nucleotides, the CDR3 is TGTGCCATAAAAAGGGGTGCGCCAAACTATGGCTACACCTTC.